The source of this T cell receptor (beta chain) is a study of cytomegalovirus exposure and HLA in healthy donors. PCR amplification relied on 60 Vbeta primers (plus 13 Jbeta primers). The repertoire was sequenced with immunoSEQ multiplex PCR; TCRdb's copy has only in-frame clones and lacks some. The sample records a few hundred thousand clones, about nine tenths being singletons. Study conclusions and caveats: Reportedly, fewer N-insertions than the approximately 690-donor mean appeared in an Asian-associated ancestry cluster in a later analysis. Presence/absence analyses assumed roughly uniform sequencing depth across donors, which may not hold.

The ends lost 0 bases at V and 0 bases at J; junction bases unmatched: 16. CDR1 and CDR2 (germline): LGHNA, YNFKEQ. The CDR3 has 21 residues. Each donor's status was that of a healthy bone marrow donor. As regards this clone: No antigen is known for it.

Specimen: PBMCs. The receptor comes from a girl aged 2 to 9 in good health and CMV-seronegative. The chain links TRBV4-2 to TRBJ2-3; TRBD1 matches 9 bases. The CDR3 DNA follows: TGTGCCAGCAGCCAAGATCGTACAGGGGGCGGGGGACTTACTAGCACAGATACGCAGTATTTT. Translation: CASSQDRTGGGGLTSTDTQYF.